This T cell receptor (beta chain) came from a study of response to subunit inactivated influenza vaccine. Study results and limitations: Each seasonal influenza vaccination recruits few new T cells, the authors suggested.

The V and J ends lost 0 bases and 9 bases respectively, with 5 bases between them. The CDR3 is made up of 12 amino acids. Per the germline V gene, CDR1 is LGHDT and CDR2 is YNNKEL (reference sequence). Using its own MiXCR run on the RT-PCR reads, TCRdb lists one record per CDR3 protein. This table holds hundreds of thousands of distinct CDR3 sequences, approximately 15% found once. Notes on this clonotype: No antigen is known for it.

The sequence was collected from a man aged 50 to 60 who received an inactivated influenza vaccine. Sequences were derived from PBMCs from blood, sampled around 14 days before vaccination. V usage is TRBV3-1 and J usage is TRBJ2-2; D remains unclear. The CDR3 DNA reads as TGTGCCAGCAGCCAAGATGCAAGGGAGCTGTTTTTT. Translating gives CASSQDARELFF.